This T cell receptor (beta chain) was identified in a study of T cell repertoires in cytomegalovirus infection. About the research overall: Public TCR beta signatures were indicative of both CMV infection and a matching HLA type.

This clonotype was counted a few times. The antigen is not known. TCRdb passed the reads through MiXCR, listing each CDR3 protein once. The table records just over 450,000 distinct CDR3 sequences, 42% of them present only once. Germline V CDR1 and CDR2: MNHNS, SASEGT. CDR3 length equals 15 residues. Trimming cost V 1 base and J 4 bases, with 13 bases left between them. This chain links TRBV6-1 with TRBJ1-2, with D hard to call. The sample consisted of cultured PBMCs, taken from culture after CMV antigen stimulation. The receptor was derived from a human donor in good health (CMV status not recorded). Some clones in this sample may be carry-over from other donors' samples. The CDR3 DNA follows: TGTGCCAGCAGTGAAGTGCCGGGAGAGGTCTATGGCTACACCTTC. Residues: CASSEVPGEVYGYTF.